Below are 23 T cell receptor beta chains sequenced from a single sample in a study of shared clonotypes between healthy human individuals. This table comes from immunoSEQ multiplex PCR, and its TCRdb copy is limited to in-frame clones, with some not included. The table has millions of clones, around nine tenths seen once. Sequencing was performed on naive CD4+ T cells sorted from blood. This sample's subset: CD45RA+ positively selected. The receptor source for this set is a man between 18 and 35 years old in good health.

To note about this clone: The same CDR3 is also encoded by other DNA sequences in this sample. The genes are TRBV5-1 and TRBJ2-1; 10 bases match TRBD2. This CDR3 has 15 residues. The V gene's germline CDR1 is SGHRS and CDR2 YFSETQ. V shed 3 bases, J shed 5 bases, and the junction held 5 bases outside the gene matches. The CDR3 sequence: CASSSTSGTNNEQFF. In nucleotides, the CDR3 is TGCGCCAGCAGCTCCACTAGCGGGACAAACAATGAGCAGTTCTTC.

The DNA for the CDR3 is TGTGCCAGCAGTTTGCTCACACCTTTCGACAGGGGCCAAGAGACCCAGTACTTC. It translates to CASSLLTPFDRGQETQYF. This sequence joins TRBV27 and TRBJ2-5; 8 bases match TRBD1. The CDR3 runs to 18 residues. J was trimmed by 1 base and V by 3 bases; bases with no gene match: 13. Germline CDR1 MNHEY, CDR2 SMNVEV (reference sequence).

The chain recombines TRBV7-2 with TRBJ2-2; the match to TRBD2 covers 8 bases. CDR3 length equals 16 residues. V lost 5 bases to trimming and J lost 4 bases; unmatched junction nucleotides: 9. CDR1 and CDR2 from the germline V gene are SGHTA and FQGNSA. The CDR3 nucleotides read TGTGCCAGCAGCGCAAGGGTAGCGGGAAGCACCGGGGAGCTGTTTTTT. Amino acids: CASSARVAGSTGELFF.

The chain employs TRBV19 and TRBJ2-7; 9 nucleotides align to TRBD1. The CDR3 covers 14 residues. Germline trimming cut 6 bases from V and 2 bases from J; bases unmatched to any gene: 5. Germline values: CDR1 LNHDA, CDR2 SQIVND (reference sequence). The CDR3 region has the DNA TGTGCCAGTAGGCGGGACAGGGCGGCCTACGAGCAGTACTTC. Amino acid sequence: CASRRDRAAYEQYF.

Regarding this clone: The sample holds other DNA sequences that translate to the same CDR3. The CDR3 DNA reads as TGTGCCTGGAGTGTGACAGGGACCTACGAGCAGTACTTC. Protein product: CAWSVTGTYEQYF. The V gene is TRBV30, the J gene TRBJ2-7; 7 bases are shared with TRBD1. Germline V lookup: CDR1 GTSNPN, CDR2 SVGIG (reference sequence). V shed 0 bases, J shed 2 bases, and the junction held 1 base outside the gene matches. CDR3 length: 13 amino acids. Variable domain in full (rest from reference TRBV30 and TRBJ2-7): SQTIHQWPATLVQPVGSPLSLECTVEGTSNPNLYWYRQAAGRGLQLLFYSVGIGQISSEVPQNLSASRPQDRQFILSSKKLLLSDSGFYLCAWSVTGTYEQYFGPGTRLTVT.

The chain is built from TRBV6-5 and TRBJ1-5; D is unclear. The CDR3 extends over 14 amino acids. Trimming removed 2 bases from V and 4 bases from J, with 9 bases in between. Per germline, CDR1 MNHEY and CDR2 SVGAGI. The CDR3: CASSYGGLNQPQHF. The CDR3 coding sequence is TGTGCCAGCAGTTACGGAGGGCTGAATCAGCCCCAGCATTTT.

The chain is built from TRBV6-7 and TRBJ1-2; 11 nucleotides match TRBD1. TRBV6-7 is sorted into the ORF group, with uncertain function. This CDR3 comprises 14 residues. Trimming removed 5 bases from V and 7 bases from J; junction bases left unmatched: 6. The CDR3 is CASSRDRGGIGYTF. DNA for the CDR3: TGTGCCAGCAGTCGGGACAGGGGGGGAATTGGCTACACCTTC.

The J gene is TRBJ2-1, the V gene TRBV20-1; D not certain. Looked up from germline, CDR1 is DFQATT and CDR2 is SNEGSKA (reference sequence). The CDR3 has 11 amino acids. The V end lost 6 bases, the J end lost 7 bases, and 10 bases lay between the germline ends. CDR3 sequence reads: CSARLENEQFF. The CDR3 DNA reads TGCAGTGCAAGACTGGAGAATGAGCAGTTCTTC.

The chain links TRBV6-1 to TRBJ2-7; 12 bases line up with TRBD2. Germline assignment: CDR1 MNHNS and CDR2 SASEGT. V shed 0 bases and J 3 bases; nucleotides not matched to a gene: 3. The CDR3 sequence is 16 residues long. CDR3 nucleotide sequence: TGTGCCAGCAGTGAAGCGCTAGCGGGAGGGTTCTACGAGCAGTACTTC. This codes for CASSEALAGGFYEQYF.

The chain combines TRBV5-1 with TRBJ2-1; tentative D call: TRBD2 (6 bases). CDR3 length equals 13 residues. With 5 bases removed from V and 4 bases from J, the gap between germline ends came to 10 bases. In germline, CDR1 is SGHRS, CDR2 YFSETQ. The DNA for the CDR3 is TGCGCCAGCAGGGACTACCAATACAATGAGCAGTTCTTC. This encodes CASRDYQYNEQFF.

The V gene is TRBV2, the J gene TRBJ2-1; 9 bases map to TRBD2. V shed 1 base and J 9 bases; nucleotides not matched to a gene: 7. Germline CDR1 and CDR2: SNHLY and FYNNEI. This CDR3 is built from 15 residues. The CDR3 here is CASSEEIAGAVEQFF. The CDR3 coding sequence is TGTGCCAGCAGTGAAGAGATAGCGGGAGCGGTTGAGCAGTTCTTC.

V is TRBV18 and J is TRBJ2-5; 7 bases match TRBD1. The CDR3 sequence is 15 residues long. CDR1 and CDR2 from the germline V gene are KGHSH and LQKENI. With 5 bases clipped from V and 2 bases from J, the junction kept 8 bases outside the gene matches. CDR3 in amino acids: CASSSPQGWQETQYF. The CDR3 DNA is TGTGCCAGCTCATCTCCACAGGGGTGGCAAGAGACCCAGTACTTC.

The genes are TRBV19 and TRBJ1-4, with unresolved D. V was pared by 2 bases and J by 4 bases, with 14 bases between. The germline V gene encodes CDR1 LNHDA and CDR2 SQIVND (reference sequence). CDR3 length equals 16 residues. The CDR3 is CASSIFGQLLNEKLFF. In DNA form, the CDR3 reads TGTGCCAGTAGTATATTCGGGCAGCTACTTAATGAAAAACTGTTTTTT.

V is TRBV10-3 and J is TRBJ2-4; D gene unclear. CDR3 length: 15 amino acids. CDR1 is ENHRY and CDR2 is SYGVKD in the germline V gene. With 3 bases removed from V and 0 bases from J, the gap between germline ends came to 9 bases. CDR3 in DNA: TGTGCCATCAGTGAAAGAGAGGTAGCCAAAAACATTCAGTACTTC. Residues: CAISEREVAKNIQYF.

The CDR3 spells CASSQTSGLAGLHEQYF. The CDR3 region has the DNA TGTGCCAGCTCACAGACATCGGGACTAGCGGGTCTCCACGAGCAGTACTTC. The chain recombines TRBV18 with TRBJ2-7; 12 bases are shared with TRBD2. Germline assignment: CDR1 KGHSH and CDR2 LQKENI. The CDR3 extends over 17 amino acids. V dropped 4 bases and J dropped 5; count of bases not matched to a gene: 12.

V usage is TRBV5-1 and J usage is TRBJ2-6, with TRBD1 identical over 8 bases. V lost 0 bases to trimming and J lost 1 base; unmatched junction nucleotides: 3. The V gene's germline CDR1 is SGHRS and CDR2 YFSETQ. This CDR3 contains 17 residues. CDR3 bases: TGCGCCAGCAGCTTGGGGGGACAGGTATCTGGGGCCAACGTCCTGACTTTC. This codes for CASSLGGQVSGANVLTF.

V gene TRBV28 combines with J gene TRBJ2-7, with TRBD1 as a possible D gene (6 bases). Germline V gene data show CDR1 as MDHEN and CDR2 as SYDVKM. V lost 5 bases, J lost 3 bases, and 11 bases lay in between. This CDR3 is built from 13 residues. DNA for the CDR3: TGTGCCAGCAGTGACGGGACACACTACGAGCAGTACTTC. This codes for CASSDGTHYEQYF.

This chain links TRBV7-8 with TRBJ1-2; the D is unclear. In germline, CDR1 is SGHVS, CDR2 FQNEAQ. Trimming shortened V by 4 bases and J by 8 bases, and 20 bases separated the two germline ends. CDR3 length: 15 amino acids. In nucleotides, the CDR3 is TGTGCCAGCAGCTCTACCTACTCACGGGAACGGGGCTACACCTTC. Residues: CASSSTYSRERGYTF.

Here the CDR3 DNA reads TGTGCCAGCAGCCCCGTCAGGGAGACCCAGTACTTC. Translation: CASSPVRETQYF. This chain links TRBV7-2 with TRBJ2-5; no clear D. The CDR3 runs to 12 residues. V was pared by 5 bases and J by 5 bases, with 9 bases between. CDR1 and CDR2 (germline): SGHTA, FQGNSA.

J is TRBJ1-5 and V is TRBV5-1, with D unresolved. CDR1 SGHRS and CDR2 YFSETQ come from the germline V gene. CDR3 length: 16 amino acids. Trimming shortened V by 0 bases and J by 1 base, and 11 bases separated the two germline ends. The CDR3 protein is CASSLGASGSNQPQHF. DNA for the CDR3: TGCGCCAGCAGCTTGGGCGCTTCGGGGAGCAATCAGCCCCAGCATTTT. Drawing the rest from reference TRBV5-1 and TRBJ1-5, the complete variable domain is KAGVTQTPRYLIKTRGQQVTLSCSPISGHRSVSWYQQTPGQGLQFLFEYFSETQRNKGNFPGRFSGRQFSNSRSEMNVSTLELGDSALYLCASSLGASGSNQPQHFGDGTRLSIL.

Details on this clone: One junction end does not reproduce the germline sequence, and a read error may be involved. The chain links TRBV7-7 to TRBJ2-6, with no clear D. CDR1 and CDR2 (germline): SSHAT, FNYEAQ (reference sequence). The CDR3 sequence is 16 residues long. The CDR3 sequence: CASSQGPRSGANVLTF. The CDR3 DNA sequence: TGTGCTAGCAGCCAAGGACCCCGCTCTGGGGCCAACGTCCTGACTTTC. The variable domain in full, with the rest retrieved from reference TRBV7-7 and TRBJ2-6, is GAGVSQSPRYKVTKRGQDVTLRCDPISSHATLYWYQQALGQGPEFLTYFNYEAQPDKSGLPSDRFSAERPEGSISTLTIQRTEQRDSAMYRCASSQGPRSGANVLTFGAGSRLTVL.

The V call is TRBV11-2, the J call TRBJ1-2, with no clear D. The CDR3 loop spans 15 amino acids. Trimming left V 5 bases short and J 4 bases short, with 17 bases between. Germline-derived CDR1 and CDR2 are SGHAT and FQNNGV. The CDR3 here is CASSILYPQSYGYTF. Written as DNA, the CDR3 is TGTGCCAGCAGCATCCTTTACCCTCAAAGCTATGGCTACACCTTC.

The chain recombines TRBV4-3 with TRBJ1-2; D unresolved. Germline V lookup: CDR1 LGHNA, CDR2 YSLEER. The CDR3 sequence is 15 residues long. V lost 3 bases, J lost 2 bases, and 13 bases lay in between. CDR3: CASSQGGVINYGYTF. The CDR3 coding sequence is TGCGCCAGCAGCCAGGGCGGGGTCATCAACTATGGCTACACCTTC.